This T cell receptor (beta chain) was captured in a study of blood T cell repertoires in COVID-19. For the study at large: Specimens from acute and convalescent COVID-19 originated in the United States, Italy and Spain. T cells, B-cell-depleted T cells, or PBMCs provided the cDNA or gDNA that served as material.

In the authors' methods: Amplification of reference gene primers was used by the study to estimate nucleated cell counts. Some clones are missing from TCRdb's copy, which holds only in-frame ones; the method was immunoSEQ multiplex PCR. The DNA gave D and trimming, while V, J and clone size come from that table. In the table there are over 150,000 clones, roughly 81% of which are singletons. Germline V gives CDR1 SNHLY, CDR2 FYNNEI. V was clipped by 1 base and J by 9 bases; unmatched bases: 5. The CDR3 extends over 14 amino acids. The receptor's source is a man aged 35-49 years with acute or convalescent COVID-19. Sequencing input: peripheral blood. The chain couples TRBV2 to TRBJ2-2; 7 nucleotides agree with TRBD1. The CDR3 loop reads CASSEDRGIRELFF. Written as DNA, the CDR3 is TGTGCCAGCAGTGAAGACAGGGGTATCCGGGAGCTGTTTTTT.